Reported below is one TCR beta chain. As yet, its antigen is unknown. The entry originates in a study of cytomegalovirus exposure and HLA in healthy donors. Study-wide points: A later analysis linked roughly 17,000 TCR beta sequences to HLA alleles at 0.05 false discovery rate. The authors later found HLA-associated TCR beta chains more clonally expanded than equally common others. In a later analysis, DRB1 alleles had the most associated TCRs; HLA-C alleles the fewest.

60 Vbeta and 13 Jbeta primers were used in PCR. The assay was immunoSEQ multiplex PCR, and TCRdb's table has in-frame clones only and misses some. Of about 110,000 clones in the sample, under 90% were seen once. The source material was PBMCs. The source of this sequence is a young woman in good health and CMV-seronegative.

The CDR3 sequence is CASSQDNRGLPDTQYF. In DNA form, the CDR3 reads TGCGCCAGCAGCCAAGATAACAGGGGGCTGCCAGATACGCAGTATTTT. V usage is TRBV4-3 and J usage is TRBJ2-3, with 9 bases identical to TRBD1. This CDR3 is built from 16 residues. Germline CDR1 LGHNA, CDR2 YSLEER. Trimming at V came to 0 bases and at J to 4 bases, leaving 5 bases not matched to a gene.